This entry lists 4 T cell receptor beta chains sequenced from one sample in a study of cytotoxic CD8 clonotypes in ibrutinib-treated CLL. The assay was immunoSEQ multiplex PCR, and TCRdb's table has in-frame clones only and misses some. Seen here are about 50,000 clones, approximately 54% observed once, and the top ten hold roughly a quarter. The input for sequencing was PBMCs, taken at disease progression, from a patient treated with ibrutinib. These receptors all stem from a human donor with chronic lymphocytic leukemia.

J is TRBJ2-7 and V is TRBV20-1, with TRBD1 matching 9 bases. Germline V CDR1 and CDR2: DFQATT, SNEGSKA (reference sequence). With V trimmed by 5 bases and J by 7 bases, 3 bases remained unmatched. CDR3 length: 11 residues. In nucleotides, the CDR3 is TGCAGTGCTGGGACAGGGTGGGAGCAGTACTTC. Protein: CSAGTGWEQYF.

This chain uses TRBV2 with TRBJ1-1; 11 nucleotides line up with TRBD1. CDR3 length: 16 residues. V was clipped by 1 base and J by 7 bases; unmatched bases: 8. Germline V gene data show CDR1 as SNHLY and CDR2 as FYNNEI. CDR3 coding DNA: TGTGCCAGCAGTGAAGACCCTGGGGACAGGGGGAATGAAGCTTTCTTT. Translation gives CASSEDPGDRGNEAFF.

J is TRBJ1-4 and V is TRBV6-1; D is uncertain. The CDR3 length is 13 residues. The V gene's germline CDR1 is MNHNS and CDR2 SASEGT. V lost 1 base, J lost 8 bases, and 8 bases lay in between. CDR3 in DNA: TGTGCCAGCAGTGAAGGGGGTCGAGAAAAACTGTTTTTT. It encodes CASSEGGREKLFF.

J is TRBJ1-3 and V is TRBV25-1; weak D call: TRBD1 (6 bases). V lost 7 bases and J lost 0, with 19 bases in between. CDR1 and CDR2 (germline): MGHDK, SYGVNS. The CDR3 spans 17 residues. The CDR3 spells CASMAGGRPASGNTIYF. The CDR3, as DNA: TGTGCCAGCATGGCCGGGGGCAGGCCCGCCTCTGGAAACACCATATATTTT.